One T cell receptor beta chain is described in this entry. Its target is unknown. In germline, CDR1 is SGDLS, CDR2 YYNGEE. The CDR3 is 15 amino acids. Between the trimmed V and J ends, which lost 0 bases and 4 bases, there was a span of 13 bases. The sample belongs to a study of cytomegalovirus exposure and HLA in healthy donors. Whole-study findings and limits: More clonal expansion characterized HLA-associated TCR beta chains than equally common others in a later analysis.

The PCR employed 60 Vbeta primers together with 13 Jbeta primers. Only in-frame clones appear in the TCRdb table, and some are missing; sequencing was by immunoSEQ multiplex PCR. The data hold more than 110,000 clones, with roughly four fifths observed a single time. This TCR was recovered from a woman between 45 and 65 years old in good health and CMV-seronegative. The specimen was PBMCs. The gene calls are TRBV9 and TRBJ1-2, with TRBD1 as a possible D gene (5 bases). CDR3 in amino acids: CASSVEGAESYGYTF. CDR3 nucleotide sequence: TGTGCCAGCAGCGTAGAAGGGGCGGAGAGCTATGGCTACACCTTC.